One and the same sample provided the 29 T cell receptor beta chains below, sequenced in a study of CD8+CD57+ T cells in acquired aplastic anemia. Profiles of TCR beta VDJ and CDR3 were generated from a genomic DNA template. TCRdb processed the reads anew with MiXCR; each CDR3 protein has one entry. This table has about 58,000 distinct CDR3 sequences, 57% appearing once. In patients chosen for sequencing, flow cytometry had shown CD8+CD57+ cell expansion. Sample: sorted CD4+, CD8+, or CD8+CD57+ T cells (not recorded which) from PBMCs. These receptors came from a human donor with aplastic anemia.

This clonotype was found many times. The rearrangement joins TRBV7-9 to TRBJ2-6, with D possibly being TRBD1 (6 bases). The germline CDR1 and CDR2 sequences are SEHNR and FQNEAQ (reference sequence). This CDR3 spans 17 amino acids. The ends were cut back, 0 bases at V and 2 bases at J, with 11 bases in the middle. CDR3 DNA: TGTGCCAGCAGCTTAGCGGGGGCAGGGACTGGGGCCAACGTCCTGACTTTC. Translated: CASSLAGAGTGANVLTF.

This clonotype came up once. The chain uses TRBV5-8 and TRBJ1-2; D gene ambiguous. Germline values: CDR1 SGHTS, CDR2 YDEGEE. This CDR3 is 10 amino acids long. V was shortened by 7 bases and J by 7 bases, with 8 bases between the two germline ends. CDR3 in DNA: TGTGCCAGCGCTTTCGGTGGCTACACCTTC. Amino acid sequence: CASAFGGYTF.

V is TRBV3-1 and J is TRBJ2-1; D gene unclear. V dropped 0 bases and J dropped 0 bases, with 9 bases sitting between them. Germline CDR1 reads LGHDT; CDR2 reads YNNKEL (reference sequence). The CDR3 is 16 amino acids. CDR3 sequence reads: CASSQDLPSSYNEQFF. The CDR3 DNA reads as TGTGCCAGCAGCCAAGATCTGCCGAGCTCCTACAATGAGCAGTTCTTC.

The rearrangement links TRBV19 to TRBJ1-1; D not certain. V lost 2 bases and J lost 1, with 8 bases in between. CDR3 size: 14 residues. Germline CDR1 and CDR2: LNHDA and SQIVND (reference sequence). As DNA, the CDR3 is TGTGCCAGTAGTATAATACAGCAGAACACTGAAGCTTTCTTT. Translation: CASSIIQQNTEAFF. Based on the CDR3 plus reference TRBV19 and TRBJ1-1, the full variable domain is DGGITQSPKYLFRKEGQNVTLSCEQNLNHDAMYWYRQDPGQGLRLIYYSQIVNDFQKGDIAEGYSVSREKKESFPLTVTSAQKNPTAFYLCASSIIQQNTEAFFGQGTRLTVV.

CDR3 sequence: CASSLKDTTDTQYF. The DNA of the CDR3 is TGTGCCAGCAGCCTAAAGGACACCACAGATACGCAGTATTTT. The chain combines TRBV9 with TRBJ2-3; perhaps TRBD1 as D (5 bases). This CDR3 region has 14 residues. Germline values: CDR1 SGDLS, CDR2 YYNGEE. V gave up 4 bases and J gave up 2 bases, with 11 bases separating them.

CDR3 coding DNA: TGTGCCAGCAGCTTAGGACAGGAAAGCAATCAGCCCCAGCATTTT. It is translated as CASSLGQESNQPQHF. The rearrangement joins TRBV7-9 to TRBJ1-5; D may be TRBD1 (6 bases). The CDR3 extends over 15 amino acids. The germline V and J ends were trimmed by 1 base and 1 base, with 8 bases remaining between them. The germline V gene has CDR1 SEHNR and CDR2 FQNEAQ (reference sequence).

The genes are TRBV5-1 and TRBJ2-1, with 7 bases identical to TRBD1. CDR3 length: 17 amino acids. CDR1 is SGHRS, CDR2 YFSETQ, per germline. V lost 4 bases, J lost 8 bases, and 18 bases stayed unmatched. DNA of the CDR3: TGCGCCAGCAGCAGGACGATGACAGGGTCCTCGGCAGATGAGCAGTTCTTC. This translates into CASSRTMTGSSADEQFF.

V usage is TRBV29-1 and J usage is TRBJ1-1; TRBD1 agrees at 8 bases. The junction had 12 bases not matched to a gene; V was cut back by 6 bases and J by 6 bases. The V gene's germline CDR1 is SQVTM and CDR2 ANQGSEA. The CDR3 is 14 amino acids. Here the CDR3 reads CSVVLRGRVAEAFF. CDR3 sequence (DNA): TGCAGCGTGGTCCTCAGGGGGCGAGTCGCTGAAGCTTTCTTT. Together with reference TRBV29-1 and TRBJ1-1, the CDR3 gives the full variable domain: SAVISQKPSRDICQRGTSLTIQCQVDSQVTMMFWYRQQPGQSLTLIATANQGSEATYESGFVIDKFPISRPNLTFSTLTVSNMSPEDSSIYLCSVVLRGRVAEAFFGQGTRLTVV.

The V and J genes are TRBV7-9 and TRBJ2-7; TRBD1 might be the D (6 bases). The CDR3 is made up of 14 amino acids. Deletions cut 1 base from V and 3 bases from J, with 10 bases between. Germline loops: CDR1 SEHNR, CDR2 FQNEAQ (reference sequence). This chain's CDR3 is CASSLGQGNYEQYV. The CDR3 DNA reads TGTGCCAGCAGCTTAGGTCAGGGGAACTACGAGCAGTACGTC.

Comments on this clonotype: The junction and the germline gene differ at one end; a read error may be behind it. The chain joins TRBV20-1 to TRBJ2-5; D is ambiguous. Germline-derived CDR1 and CDR2 are DFQATT and SNEGSKA (reference sequence). CDR3 length: 11 residues. The CDR3 protein is CSAGRGETRYF. Here the CDR3 DNA reads TGCAGTGCTGGCCGCGGAGAGACCCGGTACTTC.

CDR3 residues: CASSRDGYGTQYF. In DNA form, the CDR3 reads TGTGCCAGCAGCCGGGACGGTTACGGGACCCAGTACTTC. This chain joins TRBV6-1 and TRBJ2-5; D might be TRBD1 or TRBD2, each matching 5 bases. Deletions cut 6 bases from V and 7 bases from J, with 15 bases between. CDR1 is MNHNS, CDR2 SASEGT, per germline. The CDR3 runs 13 residues.

Ten or more counts support this clonotype. This sequence joins TRBV4-3 and TRBJ2-7; 8 bases agree with TRBD2. After removal of 0 bases from V and 2 bases from J, the junction contained 3 bases not matched to a gene. This CDR3 is 15 amino acids long. The V gene's germline CDR1 is LGHNA and CDR2 YSLEER. In nucleotides, the CDR3 is TGCGCCAGCAGCCAAGATCGGGGGGGCCCCTACGAGCAGTACTTC. Its translation is CASSQDRGGPYEQYF.

For this clonotype: Compared with germline, one end of the junction differs, possibly owing to a read error. The chain uses TRBV7-9 and TRBJ1-1; D perhaps matches TRBD1 (6 bases). The CDR3 contains 15 residues. Germline values: CDR1 SEHNR, CDR2 FQNEAQ (reference sequence). Here the CDR3 DNA reads TGCGCCAGCAGCCCAGGGGTCGGGATGAACACTGAAGCTTTCTTT. It encodes CASSPGVGMNTEAFF.

The rearrangement links TRBV20-1 to TRBJ1-2; TRBD1 might be the D (6 bases). Germline lookup yields CDR1 DFQATT and CDR2 SNEGSKA (reference sequence). This CDR3 is 15 amino acids long. V was trimmed by 1 base and J by 7 bases, leaving 19 bases between them. CDR3: CSARGGQGIVGGYTF. The CDR3 DNA reads as TGCAGTGCTAGAGGGGGGCAGGGTATAGTCGGTGGCTACACCTTC.

The chain employs TRBV2 and TRBJ1-2, with a weak D call TRBD1 (5 bases). Looked up from germline, CDR1 is SNHLY and CDR2 is FYNNEI. CDR3 length equals 13 residues. Between the trimmed V and J ends, which lost 6 bases and 8 bases, there was a span of 16 bases. This chain's CDR3 is CASRVGGTLGYTF. DNA of the CDR3: TGTGCCAGCAGGGTGGGTGGGACTTTGGGCTACACCTTC. Together with reference TRBV2 and TRBJ1-2, the CDR3 gives the full variable domain: EPEVTQTPSHQVTQMGQEVILRCVPISNHLYFYWYRQILGQKVEFLVSFYNNEISEKSEIFDDQFSVERPDGSNFTLKIRSTKLEDSAMYFCASRVGGTLGYTFGSGTRLTVV.

The chain combines TRBV15 with TRBJ1-1; the match to TRBD1 covers 9 bases. Germline loops: CDR1 LNHNV, CDR2 YYDKDF (reference sequence). The V segment lost 3 bases and the J segment 7 bases; nucleotides outside the gene matches: 9. The length of the CDR3 is 15 residues. The CDR3 DNA reads TGTGCCACCAGCAGTGTTAAACAGGGGGCGGGTGAAGCTTTCTTT. Its translation: CATSSVKQGAGEAFF.

This CDR3 is CASSPLGSSGEQYF. The CDR3 nucleotides are TGTGCCAGCAGTCCTCTAGGGAGTTCAGGAGAGCAGTACTTC. The V gene is TRBV12-3 or TRBV12-4, the J gene TRBJ2-7, with D possibly matching TRBD2 (5 bases). V lost 5 bases and J lost 7, with 18 bases in between. This CDR3 is 14 amino acids long.

The rearrangement links TRBV9 to TRBJ2-7; weak D call: TRBD2 (6 bases). V lost 0 bases and J lost 6, with 16 bases in between. Per the germline V gene, CDR1 is SGDLS and CDR2 is YYNGEE. CDR3 size: 15 residues. In DNA form, the CDR3 reads TGTGCCAGCAGCGTAGGAGGACACGGAGGGCTCGAGCAGTACTTC. Amino acid sequence: CASSVGGHGGLEQYF.

This clonotype was seen ten or more times. The chain couples TRBV5-6 to TRBJ1-2, with D hard to call. Germline lookup yields CDR1 SGHDT and CDR2 YYEEEE. V shed 4 bases and J shed 2 bases, with 12 bases lying between them. This CDR3 comprises 14 residues. The chain's CDR3 is CASSDSTGNYGYTF. In DNA, the CDR3 is TGTGCCAGCAGCGACTCTACTGGGAACTATGGCTACACCTTC.

This clonotype occurred a few times. CDR3 residues: CASKQGTHSYEQYF. CDR3 sequence (DNA): TGTGCCAGTAAACAGGGGACCCACTCCTACGAGCAGTACTTC. This chain joins TRBV19 and TRBJ2-7; 7 nucleotides line up with TRBD1. V lost 7 bases, J lost 0 bases, and 6 bases stayed unmatched. This CDR3 spans 14 amino acids. Germline CDR1 LNHDA, CDR2 SQIVND (reference sequence).

V is TRBV11-2 and J is TRBJ2-3; TRBD2 matches 7 bases. Germline trimming cut 1 base from V and 3 bases from J; bases unmatched to any gene: 4. The germline V gene has CDR1 SGHAT and CDR2 FQNNGV. There are 15 residues in the CDR3. The CDR3 region has the DNA TGTGCCAGCAGCTTAGGGGGGAGGGAGACAGATACGCAGTATTTT. It is translated as CASSLGGRETDTQYF.

The gene calls are TRBV7-6 and TRBJ2-7; D gene ambiguous. Germline CDR1 and CDR2: SGHVS and FNYEAQ. There are 15 residues in the CDR3. Deletions cut 5 bases from V and 0 bases from J, with 14 bases between. The CDR3 is CASSIDPISSYEQYF. DNA of the CDR3: TGTGCCAGCAGCATAGATCCGATAAGCTCCTACGAGCAGTACTTC.

The chain is built from TRBV15 and TRBJ2-5; no clear D. Per the germline V gene, CDR1 is LNHNV and CDR2 is YYDKDF (reference sequence). Trimming took off 2 bases at V and 4 bases at J, with 11 bases between the two ends. This CDR3 comprises 14 residues. The CDR3 sequence is CATSRLGPGETQYF. The DNA of the CDR3 is TGTGCCACCAGCAGATTGGGCCCCGGAGAGACCCAGTACTTC. The variable domain in full, completed from reference TRBV15 and TRBJ2-5, reads DAMVIQNPRYQVTQFGKPVTLSCSQTLNHNVMYWYQQKSSQAPKLLFHYYDKDFNNEADTPDNFQSRRPNTSFCFLDIRSPGLGDTAMYLCATSRLGPGETQYFGPGTRLLVL.

The genes are TRBV19 and TRBJ1-1; D not certain. The CDR3 extends over 12 amino acids. The germline V and J ends were trimmed by 5 bases and 1 base, with 5 bases remaining between them. Looked up from germline, CDR1 is LNHDA and CDR2 is SQIVND (reference sequence). CDR3 residues: CASSFQNTEAFF. Written as DNA, the CDR3 is TGTGCCAGTAGTTTTCAGAACACTGAAGCTTTCTTT.

The J gene is TRBJ1-2, the V gene TRBV2; no reliable D call. The V gene lost 5 bases and the J gene lost 4 bases, with 17 bases spanning the gap. The CDR3 extends over 15 amino acids. The germline V gene encodes CDR1 SNHLY and CDR2 FYNNEI. The CDR3 DNA follows: TGTGCCAGCAGTTCCCAAGCAAGCCCGTCCTATGGCTACACCTTC. This translates into CASSSQASPSYGYTF. The whole variable domain, filled in from reference TRBV2 and TRBJ1-2, reads EPEVTQTPSHQVTQMGQEVILRCVPISNHLYFYWYRQILGQKVEFLVSFYNNEISEKSEIFDDQFSVERPDGSNFTLKIRSTKLEDSAMYFCASSSQASPSYGYTFGSGTRLTVV.

This rearrangement joins TRBV19 to TRBJ2-3; D is unclear. The CDR3 loop spans 14 amino acids. V was pared by 3 bases and J by 0 bases, with 7 bases between. The V gene's germline CDR1 is LNHDA and CDR2 SQIVND (reference sequence). CDR3 loop: CASSMGLSTDTQYF. CDR3 nucleotide sequence: TGTGCCAGTAGTATGGGATTAAGCACAGATACGCAGTATTTT. Variable domain in full (rest from reference TRBV19 and TRBJ2-3): DGGITQSPKYLFRKEGQNVTLSCEQNLNHDAMYWYRQDPGQGLRLIYYSQIVNDFQKGDIAEGYSVSREKKESFPLTVTSAQKNPTAFYLCASSMGLSTDTQYFGPGTRLTVL.

This clonotype was observed many times. The chain joins TRBV5-1 to TRBJ2-3; 7 bases map to TRBD1. V lost 4 bases, J lost 4 bases, and 9 bases stayed unmatched. Germline V gene sequence: CDR1 SGHRS, CDR2 YFSETQ. CDR3 length: 15 residues. CDR3 protein: CASSHDRVGADTQYF. The DNA of the CDR3 is TGCGCCAGCAGCCACGACAGGGTGGGAGCAGATACGCAGTATTTT.

This chain links TRBV7-8 with TRBJ2-5, with 8 bases matching TRBD2. V was clipped by 6 bases and J by 5 bases; unmatched bases: 8. The V gene's germline CDR1 is SGHVS and CDR2 FQNEAQ. This CDR3 spans 14 amino acids. The CDR3 spells CASRPPTSEETQYF. In DNA form, the CDR3 reads TGTGCCAGCAGACCTCCGACTAGCGAGGAGACCCAGTACTTC.

This clonotype is a singleton in its sample. The chain is built from TRBV25-1 and TRBJ2-1; 9 bases fit TRBD2. CDR1 and CDR2 from the germline V gene are MGHDK and SYGVNS. This CDR3 comprises 13 residues. With 6 bases clipped from V and 5 bases from J, the junction kept 2 bases outside the gene matches. CDR3 sequence reads: CASRTSGNNEQFF. Written as DNA, the CDR3 is TGTGCCAGCAGGACTAGCGGTAACAATGAGCAGTTCTTC. The variable domain in full, with the rest retrieved from reference TRBV25-1 and TRBJ2-1, is EADIYQTPRYLVIGTGKKITLECSQTMGHDKMYWYQQDPGMELHLIHYSYGVNSTEKGDLSSESTVSRIRTEHFPLTLESARPSHTSQYLCASRTSGNNEQFFGPGTRLTVL.